The rows below give T cell receptor beta chains drawn from one sample of a study of breast tumors, draining lymph nodes, adjacent tissues. A single record per CDR3 protein comes from TCRdb applying MiXCR to the multiplex PCR reads. The sample shows about 230,000 distinct CDR3 sequences, approximately 30% of them seen only once. The sequencing input was axillary lymph node tissue. These receptors were obtained from a female donor with breast cancer. Some clones in this sample may be carry-over from other donors' samples. CDR3s include the opening cysteine and the closing phenylalanine or tryptophan. A D gene is named only where the DNA matches it firmly. Some rows have no size entry. The others give once, few or many, or a class for an expanded clone.

D	V	length	size	J	DNA	CDR3
NA	TRBV27	13	few	TRBJ1-5	TGTGCCAGCAGAGGCCAGGTCACTCAGCCCCAGCATTTT	CASRGQVTQPQHF
NA	TRBV7-9	15	NA	TRBJ1-4	TGTGCCAGCAGCTTAGAATCAGGTGGGGGAGAAAAACTGTTTTTT	CASSLESGGGEKLFF
TRBD2	TRBV29-1	16	many	TRBJ2-2	TGCAGCGTTGATGGGTCGGGAGGGCCGGCCACCGGGGAGCTGTTTTTT	CSVDGSGGPATGELFF
TRBD1	TRBV9	15	NA	TRBJ2-7	TGTGCCAGCAGCCTTACCGGGACAGCAACCTACGAGCAGTACTTC	CASSLTGTATYEQYF
TRBD2	TRBV7-9	15	many	TRBJ2-1	TGTGCCAGCAGCTTTTGGGCTAGCGGAAACAATGAGCAGTTCTTC	CASSFWASGNNEQFF
TRBD2	TRBV7-3	16	NA	TRBJ2-2	TGTGCCTGTAGCCGACTAGCGGGAGGCTACACCGGGGAGCTGTTTTTT	CACSRLAGGYTGELFF
TRBD2	TRBV11-2	18	NA	TRBJ2-3	TGTGCCAGCAGCTTAGTATCTAGCGGGAGAGGAGGAGCGGATACGCAGTATTTT	CASSLVSSGRGGADTQYF
NA	TRBV10-2	18	many	TRBJ2-7	TGCGCCAGCAGTGAGTCTCCTTCCGGGACTCGCAGCTCCTACGAGCAGTACTTC	CASSESPSGTRSSYEQYF
NA	TRBV7-3	16	many	TRBJ2-4	TGTGCCAGCAGCCCAACTAGCTCCCTAGCCAAAAACATTCAGTACTTC	CASSPTSSLAKNIQYF
NA	TRBV11-2	15	many	TRBJ2-3	TGTGCCAGCAGCTTAGCCGGGAGAGGTACAGATACGCAGTATTTT	CASSLAGRGTDTQYF
NA	TRBV7-9	17	NA	TRBJ1-3	TGTGCCAGCAGCTCCGGACTAGCGGGTCCGCAAGGAAACACCATATATTTT	CASSSGLAGPQGNTIYF
NA	TRBV20-1	11	many	TRBJ2-7	TGCAGTGCCAGACGTAGGGACGAGCAGTACTTC	CSARRRDEQYF
NA	TRBV20-1	15	many	TRBJ2-1	TGCAGTGCTCCCCGGTCCCCTACTAGTTACCATGAGCAGTTCTTC	CSAPRSPTSYHEQFF
TRBD2	TRBV11-3	14	many	TRBJ2-3	TGTGCCAGCCTTTCCGGGGGGTCCACAGATACGCAGTATTTT	CASLSGGSTDTQYF
NA	TRBV11-3	16	many	TRBJ2-5	TGTGCCAGCAGCCCGCCCGGGGCAGGGGGAGGAGAGACCCAGTACTTC	CASSPPGAGGGETQYF
NA	TRBV7-2	15	many	TRBJ1-6	TGTGCCAGCAGCTTAGCGACCCTCTATAATTCACCCCTCCACTTT	CASSLATLYNSPLHF
NA	TRBV6-2/TRBV6-3	15	NA	TRBJ2-6	TGTGCCAGCAGTCACTCGACCAGTGGGGCCAACGTCCTGACTTTC	CASSHSTSGANVLTF
TRBD1	TRBV4-3	15	NA	TRBJ1-6	TGCGCCAGCAGCCTCGGGACAGGGACGAATTCACCCCTCCACTTT	CASSLGTGTNSPLHF
TRBD1	TRBV10-2	18	NA	TRBJ1-5	TGCGCCAGCAGTGAAAAAGGGACAGGGTGGGTGTCTGTCCAGCCCCAGCATTTT	CASSEKGTGWVSVQPQHF
TRBD2	TRBV12-3/TRBV12-4	14	many	TRBJ2-1	TGTGCCAGCAGGGGACTAGCGGGGGACAATGAGCAGTTCTTC	CASRGLAGDNEQFF
NA	TRBV15	15	NA	TRBJ1-1	TGTGCCACCAGCAGCCAGGACAGAGTGAACACTGAAGCTCTCTTT	CATSSQDRVNTEALF
NA	TRBV2	14	once	TRBJ1-6	TGTGCCACCTTGGGCAGCTCCTATAATTCACCCCTCCACTTT	CATLGSSYNSPLHF
TRBD2	TRBV7-2	17	many	TRBJ2-2	TGTGCCAGCAGCCATAAGATGGTAGCGGGAGCTATCGGGGAGCTGTTTTTT	CASSHKMVAGAIGELFF
TRBD2	TRBV10-2	16	NA	TRBJ2-7	TGCGCCAGCAGTGGGGTTGGACTAGCGGGAAACTACGAGCAGTACTTC	CASSGVGLAGNYEQYF
NA	TRBV11-3	14	many	TRBJ2-1	TGTGCCAGCAGCTCGGGACCACTAGACAATGAGCAGTTCTTC	CASSSGPLDNEQFF
NA	TRBV14	13	NA	TRBJ1-2	TGTGCCAGCAGCCAGGGGAGGGGCCATGGCTACACCTTC	CASSQGRGHGYTF
NA	TRBV19	14	many	TRBJ2-5	TGTGCCAGTAGTGGGGGCGGGATGGGAGAGACCCAGTACTTC	CASSGGGMGETQYF
NA	TRBV29-1	13	NA	TRBJ1-5	TGCAGCGTTGGAACTTCCAGGGATCAGCCCCAGCATTTT	CSVGTSRDQPQHF
NA	TRBV5-4	15	NA	TRBJ2-2	TGTGCCAGCAGTCCTGGCCGGGTTCCGGCCGGGGAGCTGTTTTTT	CASSPGRVPAGELFF
NA	TRBV5-5	16	many	TRBJ2-1	TGTGCCAGCAGCTTGGCATCGACGTCTGTGAGGGCTGAGCAGTTCTTC	CASSLASTSVRAEQFF
TRBD2	TRBV6-2/TRBV6-3	17	many	TRBJ2-3	TGTGCCAGCAGGACCGCAGGTAGCGGGAGAATCTTCGGTACGCAGTATTTT	CASRTAGSGRIFGTQYF
NA	TRBV2	15	many	TRBJ2-7	TGTGCCAGCAAAACCCTCGGGGGATTTAGGTACGAGCAGTACTTC	CASKTLGGFRYEQYF
TRBD2	TRBV20-1	15	many	TRBJ2-3	TGCAGTGCTACCCCGGGACTAGCGAGCCAAGATACGCAGTATTTT	CSATPGLASQDTQYF
NA	TRBV11-2	14	many	TRBJ2-7	TGTGCCAGCAGCTTAGTAAGAGGTGGGAACGAGCAGTACTTC	CASSLVRGGNEQYF
NA	TRBV9	14	many	TRBJ1-5	TGTGCCAGCAGCCACGGACGAGGGAGTCAGCCCCAGCATTTT	CASSHGRGSQPQHF
NA	TRBV19	16	many	TRBJ2-6	TGTGCCAGTAGTATAGACGGTTACTCTGGGGCCAACGTCCTGACTTTC	CASSIDGYSGANVLTF
TRBD2	TRBV5-8	16	many	TRBJ2-1	TGTGCCAGCAGCTTACAACTAGCGGGAGGTAGGAATGAGCAGTTCTTC	CASSLQLAGGRNEQFF
NA	TRBV4-2	15	NA	TRBJ2-1	TGTGCCAGCAGCCAAGATATGGGGGATTACAATGAGCAGTTCTTC	CASSQDMGDYNEQFF
TRBD1	TRBV12-3/TRBV12-4	12	many	TRBJ2-7	TGTGCCAGCAGTTCATCAGGGGGCGAGCAGTACTTC	CASSSSGGEQYF
TRBD2	TRBV20-1	16	many	TRBJ2-1	TGCAGTGCTATTAGCGGGAGGGCGATAGGATGGGGTGAGCAGTTCTTC	CSAISGRAIGWGEQFF
NA	TRBV12-3/TRBV12-4	13	many	TRBJ1-6	TGTGCCAGCAGTCGAAATTCGGGTTCACCCCTCCACTTT	CASSRNSGSPLHF
NA	TRBV5-1	15	NA	TRBJ1-3	TGCGCCAGCAGCTTGTACAGGGTCGCTGGAAACACCATATATTTT	CASSLYRVAGNTIYF
NA	TRBV29-1	11	many	TRBJ2-3	TGCAGCGTTGAGCAGGGAGATACGCAGTATTTT	CSVEQGDTQYF
NA	TRBV15	13	many	TRBJ2-7	TGTGCCACCAGCAGAGATAGGGGCCACGAGCAGTACTTC	CATSRDRGHEQYF
NA	TRBV27	15	many	TRBJ2-1	TGTGCCAGCAGTTCTCTACGGAGCTCCTACAATGAGCAGTTCTTC	CASSSLRSSYNEQFF
NA	TRBV28	11	many	TRBJ1-5	TGTGCCAGCAGTTACGATCGGCCCCAGCATTTT	CASSYDRPQHF
NA	TRBV19	14	many	TRBJ2-7	TGTGCCAGTAGGGTCGGGTCGTTGATTGGGGAGCAGTACTTC	CASRVGSLIGEQYF
NA	TRBV24-1	16	many	TRBJ2-3	TGTGCCACCAGTGGGCTCAGTCCCCGGGGCACAGATACGCAGTATTTT	CATSGLSPRGTDTQYF
NA	TRBV6-1	16	NA	TRBJ1-5	TGTGCCAGCAGTGAATGGGGCAGGGGAAGCAATCAGCCCCAGCATTTT	CASSEWGRGSNQPQHF
NA	TRBV7-9	14	many	TRBJ1-2	TGTGCCAGCAGCTTAGGACGGCCCGACTATGGCTACACCTTC	CASSLGRPDYGYTF
NA	TRBV12-3/TRBV12-4	12	many	TRBJ2-7	TGTGCCAGCAGTCCCCGGCCTAACGAGCAGTACTTC	CASSPRPNEQYF